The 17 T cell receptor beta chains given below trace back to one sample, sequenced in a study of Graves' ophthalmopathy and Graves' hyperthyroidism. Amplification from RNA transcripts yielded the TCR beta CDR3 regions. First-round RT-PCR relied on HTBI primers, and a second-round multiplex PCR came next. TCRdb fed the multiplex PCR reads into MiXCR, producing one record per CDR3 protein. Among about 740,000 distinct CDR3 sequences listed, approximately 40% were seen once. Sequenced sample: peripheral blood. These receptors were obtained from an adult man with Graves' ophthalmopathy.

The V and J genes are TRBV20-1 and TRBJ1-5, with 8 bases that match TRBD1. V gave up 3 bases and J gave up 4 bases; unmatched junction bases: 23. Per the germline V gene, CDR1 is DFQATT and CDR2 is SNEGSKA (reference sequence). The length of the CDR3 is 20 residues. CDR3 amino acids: CSARNRAGTGHFRNNQPQHF. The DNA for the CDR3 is TGCAGTGCTAGGAATCGGGCCGGGACAGGACATTTTAGGAATAATCAGCCCCAGCATTTT.

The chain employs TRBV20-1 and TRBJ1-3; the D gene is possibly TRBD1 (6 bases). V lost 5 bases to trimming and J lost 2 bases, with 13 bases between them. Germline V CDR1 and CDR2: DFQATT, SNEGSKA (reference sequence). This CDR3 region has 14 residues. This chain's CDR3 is CSAANTGTGNTIYF. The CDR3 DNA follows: TGCAGTGCTGCGAATACAGGGACTGGAAACACCATATATTTT.

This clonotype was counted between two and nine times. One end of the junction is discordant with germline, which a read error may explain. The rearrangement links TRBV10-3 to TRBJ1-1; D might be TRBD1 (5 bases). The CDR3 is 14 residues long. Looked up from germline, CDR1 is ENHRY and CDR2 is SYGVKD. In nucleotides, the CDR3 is TGTGCCAGCAGTGATGCCGGGGGGAACACTGAAGCTTTCTTT. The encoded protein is CASSDAGGNTEAFF.

CDR3 amino acids: CSLGSGGTEAFF. The CDR3 region has the DNA TGCAGCTTAGGGAGCGGTGGTACTGAAGCTTTCTTT. The chain is built from TRBV29-1 and TRBJ1-1, with no clear D. Trimming took off 8 bases at V and 5 bases at J, with 15 bases between the two ends. CDR1 and CDR2 from the germline V gene are SQVTM and ANQGSEA. This CDR3 spans 12 amino acids.

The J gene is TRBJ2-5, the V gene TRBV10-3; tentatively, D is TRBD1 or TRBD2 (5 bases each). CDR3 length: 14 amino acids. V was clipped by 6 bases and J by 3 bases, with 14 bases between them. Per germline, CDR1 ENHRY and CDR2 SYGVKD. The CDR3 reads CAIRWGTGEETQYF. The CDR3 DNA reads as TGTGCCATCAGGTGGGGGACCGGGGAAGAGACCCAGTACTTC.

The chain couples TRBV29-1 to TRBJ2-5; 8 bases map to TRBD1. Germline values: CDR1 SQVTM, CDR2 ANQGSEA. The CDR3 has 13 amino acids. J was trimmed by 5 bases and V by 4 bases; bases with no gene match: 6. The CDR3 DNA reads TGCAGCGTTGGACAGGGGTTCTACGAGACCCAGTACTTC. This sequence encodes CSVGQGFYETQYF.

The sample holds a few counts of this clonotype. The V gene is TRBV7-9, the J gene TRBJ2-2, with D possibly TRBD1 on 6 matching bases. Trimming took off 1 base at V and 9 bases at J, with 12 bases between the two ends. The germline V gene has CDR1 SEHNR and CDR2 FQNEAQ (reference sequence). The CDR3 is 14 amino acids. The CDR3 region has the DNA TGTGCCAGCAGCTTAGAAGGGGGTGACCGGGAGCTGTTTTTT. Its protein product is CASSLEGGDRELFF.

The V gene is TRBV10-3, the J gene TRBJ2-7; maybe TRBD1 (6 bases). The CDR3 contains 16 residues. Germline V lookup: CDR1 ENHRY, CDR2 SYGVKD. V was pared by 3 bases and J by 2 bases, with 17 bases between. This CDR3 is CAISESGAGGTYEQYF. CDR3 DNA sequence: TGTGCCATCAGTGAATCAGGTGCTGGGGGCACCTACGAGCAGTACTTC.

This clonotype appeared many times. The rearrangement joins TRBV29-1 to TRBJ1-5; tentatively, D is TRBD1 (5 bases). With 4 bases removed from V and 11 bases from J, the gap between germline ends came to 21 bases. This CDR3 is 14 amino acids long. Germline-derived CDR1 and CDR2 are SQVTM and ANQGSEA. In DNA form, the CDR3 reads TGCAGCGTTGCCCCGGACGCCCGGGGGTCGGCCCAGCATTTT. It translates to CSVAPDARGSAQHF. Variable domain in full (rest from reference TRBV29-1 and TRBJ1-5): SAVISQKPSRDICQRGTSLTIQCQVDSQVTMMFWYRQQPGQSLTLIATANQGSEATYESGFVIDKFPISRPNLTFSTLTVSNMSPEDSSIYLCSVAPDARGSAQHFGDGTRLSIL.

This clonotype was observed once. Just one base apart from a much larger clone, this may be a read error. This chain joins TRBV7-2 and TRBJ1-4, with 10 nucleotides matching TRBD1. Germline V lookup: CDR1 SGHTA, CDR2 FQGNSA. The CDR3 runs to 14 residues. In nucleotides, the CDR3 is TGTGGCAGCAGCTTGACAGGGGGCGTTGAAAAACTGTTTTTT. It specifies CGSSLTGGVEKLFF.

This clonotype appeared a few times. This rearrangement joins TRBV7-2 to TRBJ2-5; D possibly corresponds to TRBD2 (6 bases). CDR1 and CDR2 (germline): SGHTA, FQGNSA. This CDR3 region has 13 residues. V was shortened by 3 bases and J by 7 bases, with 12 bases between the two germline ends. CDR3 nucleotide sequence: TGTGCCAGCAGCTTCGGGGACTTCGGGACCCAGTACTTC. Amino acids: CASSFGDFGTQYF.

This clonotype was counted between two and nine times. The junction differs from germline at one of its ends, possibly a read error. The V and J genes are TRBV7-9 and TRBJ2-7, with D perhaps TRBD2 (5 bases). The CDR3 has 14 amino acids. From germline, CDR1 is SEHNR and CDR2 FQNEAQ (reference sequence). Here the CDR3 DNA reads TGCGCCAGCAGCCAAGAAGCCCTACCGGGGGAGCAGTACTTC. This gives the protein CASSQEALPGEQYF.

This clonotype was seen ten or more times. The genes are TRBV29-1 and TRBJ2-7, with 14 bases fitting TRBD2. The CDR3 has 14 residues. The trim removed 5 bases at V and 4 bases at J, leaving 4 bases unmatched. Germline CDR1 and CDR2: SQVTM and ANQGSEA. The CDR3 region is CSVSGLAGGYEQYF. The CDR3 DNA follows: TGCAGCGTTAGTGGACTAGCGGGAGGATACGAGCAGTACTTC.

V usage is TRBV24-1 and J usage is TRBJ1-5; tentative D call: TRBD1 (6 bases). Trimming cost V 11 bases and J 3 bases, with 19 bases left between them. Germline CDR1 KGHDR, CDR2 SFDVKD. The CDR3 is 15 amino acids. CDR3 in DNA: TGTGCCAGCATCATGATGACAGGACTCAATCAGCCCCAGCATTTT. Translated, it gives CASIMMTGLNQPQHF.

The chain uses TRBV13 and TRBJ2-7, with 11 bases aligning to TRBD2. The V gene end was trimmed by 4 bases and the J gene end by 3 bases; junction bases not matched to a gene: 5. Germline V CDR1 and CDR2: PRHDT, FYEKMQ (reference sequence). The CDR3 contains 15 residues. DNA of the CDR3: TGTGCCAGCAGCTCTACTAGCGGGAGACGCTACGAGCAGTACTTC. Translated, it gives CASSSTSGRRYEQYF.

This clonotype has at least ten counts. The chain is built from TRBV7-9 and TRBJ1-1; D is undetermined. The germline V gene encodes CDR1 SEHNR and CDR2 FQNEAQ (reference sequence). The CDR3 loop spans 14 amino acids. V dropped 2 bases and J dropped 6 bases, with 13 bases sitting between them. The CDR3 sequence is CASSLIHGRSEAFF. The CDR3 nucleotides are TGTGCCAGCAGCTTAATCCACGGACGATCTGAAGCTTTCTTT.

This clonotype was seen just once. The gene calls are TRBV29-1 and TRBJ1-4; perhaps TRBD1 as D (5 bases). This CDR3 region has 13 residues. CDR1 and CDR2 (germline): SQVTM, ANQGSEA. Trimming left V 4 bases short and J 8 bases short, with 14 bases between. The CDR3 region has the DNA TGCAGCGTTGGGAATAGGGGCGGCGAAAAACTGTTTTTT. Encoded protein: CSVGNRGGEKLFF. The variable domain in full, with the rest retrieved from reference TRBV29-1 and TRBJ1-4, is SAVISQKPSRDICQRGTSLTIQCQVDSQVTMMFWYRQQPGQSLTLIATANQGSEATYESGFVIDKFPISRPNLTFSTLTVSNMSPEDSSIYLCSVGNRGGEKLFFGSGTQLSVL.